These 17 T cell receptor beta chains came from one sample sequenced in a study of preoperative IRX-2 immunotherapy in early breast cancer. Sequencing used immunoSEQ multiplex PCR; TCRdb keeps in-frame clones, though not all of them. The table includes about 43,000 clones, approximately 95% detected once. Treatment defined: preoperative locoregional IRX-2 cytokine immunotherapy. The sequences come from tumor tissue, collected after IRX-2 immunotherapy. The source of these receptors is a human donor with breast cancer.

The chain is built from TRBV5-4 and TRBJ2-6; D gene unclear. The length of the CDR3 is 15 residues. In germline, CDR1 is SGHNT, CDR2 YYREEE (reference sequence). V gave up 4 bases and J gave up 4 bases, with 12 bases separating them. The CDR3 sequence: CASSRASGGANVLTF. The CDR3 DNA follows: TGTGCCAGCAGCAGGGCGAGTGGCGGGGCCAACGTCCTGACTTTC.

CDR3 coding DNA: TGTGCCAGTAGTATAGGAAGGGACAAGAACACTGAAGCTTTCTTT. It specifies CASSIGRDKNTEAFF. The chain uses TRBV19 and TRBJ1-1, with D possibly being TRBD1 (6 bases). The V and J ends lost 1 base and 1 base respectively, with 10 bases between them. This CDR3 has 15 amino acids. Germline values: CDR1 LNHDA, CDR2 SQIVND (reference sequence).

This chain links TRBV4-1 with TRBJ2-1; a weak D match, TRBD2 (5 bases). Between the trimmed V and J ends, which lost 0 bases and 1 base, there was a span of 10 bases. CDR1 MGHRA and CDR2 YSYEKL come from the germline V gene. CDR3 length: 16 residues. In DNA, the CDR3 is TGCGCCAGCAGCCAAGATAACGGGAATTCCTACAATGAGCAGTTCTTC. Encoded protein: CASSQDNGNSYNEQFF.

Note on this clone: Compared with germline, one end of the junction differs, possibly owing to a read error. The chain joins TRBV29-1 to TRBJ2-3; 7 positions agree with TRBD1. This CDR3 comprises 13 residues. The germline CDR1 and CDR2 sequences are SQVTM and ANQGSEA. The CDR3 DNA reads as TGCAGCATACGGGACAGACGCACAGATGCGCAGTATTTT. This encodes CSIRDRRTDAQYF.

The chain recombines TRBV29-1 with TRBJ2-3; D is unclear. V lost 7 bases and J 5 bases, leaving 13 bases between the germline ends. Germline V gene data show CDR1 as SQVTM and CDR2 as ANQGSEA. This CDR3 is 12 amino acids long. The CDR3 here is CSANLLVDTQYF. For the CDR3, the DNA is TGCAGCGCTAACCTGCTAGTAGATACGCAGTATTTT.

DNA for the CDR3: TGTGCCCTTGGGACAGGGACCTACACTAACTATGGCTACACCTTC. It is translated as CALGTGTYTNYGYTF. The V call is TRBV10-3, the J call TRBJ1-2; 9 bases are shared with TRBD1. Germline lookup yields CDR1 ENHRY and CDR2 SYGVKD. V lost 11 bases, J lost 0 bases, and 10 bases stayed unmatched. This CDR3 region has 15 residues.

This chain links TRBV13 with TRBJ2-1; D not resolved. Trimming left V 3 bases short and J 0 bases short, with 6 bases between. The CDR3 covers 14 residues. Looked up from germline, CDR1 is PRHDT and CDR2 is FYEKMQ (reference sequence). The CDR3 DNA reads as TGTGCCAGCAGCTTGGTGAGCTCCTACAATGAGCAGTTCTTC. It yields the protein CASSLVSSYNEQFF. Based on the CDR3 plus reference TRBV13 and TRBJ2-1, the full variable domain is AAGVIQSPRHLIKEKRETATLKCYPIPRHDTVYWYQQGPGQDPQFLISFYEKMQSDKGSIPDRFSAQQFSDYHSELNMSSLELGDSALYFCASSLVSSYNEQFFGPGTRLTVL.

This rearrangement joins TRBV11-2 to TRBJ2-5; unclear D gene. V lost 5 bases and J 7 bases, leaving 8 bases between the germline ends. Germline V gene lookup returns CDR1 SGHAT and CDR2 FQNNGV. The CDR3 loop spans 11 amino acids. The CDR3 nucleotides read TGTGCCAGCAGCGTCCCAGGGACCCAGTACTTC. The encoded protein is CASSVPGTQYF.

The chain uses TRBV11-1 and TRBJ2-1; D ambiguous. The CDR3 sequence is 15 residues long. Germline V gives CDR1 SGHAT, CDR2 FQDESV (reference sequence). V lost 6 bases to trimming and J lost 6 bases, with 18 bases between them. Written as DNA, the CDR3 is TGTGCCAGCAGTTCCTGGGCCAAGGATCTCAATGAGCAGTTCTTC. Translated, it gives CASSSWAKDLNEQFF.

The rearrangement joins TRBV29-1 to TRBJ2-1; D possibly corresponds to TRBD1 (5 bases). The CDR3 sequence is 14 residues long. Trimming pared 3 bases from V and 6 bases from J, leaving 15 bases between. Germline CDR1 is SQVTM and CDR2 is ANQGSEA. The CDR3 DNA follows: TGCAGCGTTGATTCGATGGCAGGGCCCAATGAGCAGTTCTTC. Translated, it gives CSVDSMAGPNEQFF.

The chain is built from TRBV7-3 and TRBJ2-3, with 7 bases that match TRBD1. Germline CDR1 and CDR2: SGHTA and FQGTGA. This CDR3 has 14 amino acids. V shed 5 bases and J 2 bases; nucleotides not matched to a gene: 4. CDR3 nucleotides: TGTGCCAGCAGCCCGGACAGGTTCACAGATACGCAGTATTTT. This encodes CASSPDRFTDTQYF.

The gene calls are TRBV7-3 and TRBJ1-2; weak D call: TRBD1 (5 bases). This CDR3 comprises 15 residues. In germline, CDR1 is SGHTA, CDR2 FQGTGA. With 8 bases removed from V and 8 bases from J, the gap between germline ends came to 24 bases. The CDR3 DNA reads as TGTGCCAGCCATGAGAATAAAAGGGGCGCGAGGGGCTACACCTTC. Translated: CASHENKRGARGYTF.

This chain joins TRBV5-1 and TRBJ1-1, with TRBD1 identical over 8 bases. The CDR3 is 14 amino acids. Germline lookup yields CDR1 SGHRS and CDR2 YFSETQ. Germline trimming cut 6 bases from V and 5 bases from J; bases unmatched to any gene: 9. The CDR3 DNA reads TGCGCCAGCACCCTGACAGGGGAAGGGACTGAAGCTTTCTTT. Translation gives CASTLTGEGTEAFF. Looking up the rest from reference TRBV5-1 and TRBJ1-1 gives the full variable domain: KAGVTQTPRYLIKTRGQQVTLSCSPISGHRSVSWYQQTPGQGLQFLFEYFSETQRNKGNFPGRFSGRQFSNSRSEMNVSTLELGDSALYLCASTLTGEGTEAFFGQGTRLTVV.

The V and J genes are TRBV6-1 and TRBJ2-3; no definite D call. The CDR3 has 16 amino acids. The germline gives CDR1 MNHNS, CDR2 SASEGT. Trimming removed 2 bases from V and 0 bases from J, with 12 bases in between. The CDR3 nucleotides read TGTGCCAGCAGTGAATTGAAGGGTTCAAGCACAGATACGCAGTATTTT. The encoded protein is CASSELKGSSTDTQYF.

The chain has TRBV28 and TRBJ2-1; maybe TRBD1 (6 bases). The CDR3 totals 14 residues. Trimming took 4 bases from V and 2 from J, leaving 9 bases between them. Germline CDR1 is MDHEN and CDR2 is SYDVKM. The CDR3 bases are TGTGCCAGCAGTTCACCAGGGGCCTACAATGAGCAGTTCTTC. Protein sequence: CASSSPGAYNEQFF.

The chain couples TRBV7-9 to TRBJ2-3; no clear D gene. This CDR3 is 12 amino acids long. The germline CDR1 and CDR2 sequences are SEHNR and FQNEAQ (reference sequence). The V end was cut by 6 bases, the J end by 0 bases, with 4 bases between. The CDR3 region is CASRRSTDTQYF. Written as DNA, the CDR3 is TGTGCCAGCAGACGTAGCACAGATACGCAGTATTTT.

This chain connects TRBV13 to TRBJ1-2, with 7 bases fitting TRBD1. Germline-derived CDR1 and CDR2 are PRHDT and FYEKMQ (reference sequence). Unmatched junction bases numbered 10, after V lost 5 bases and J lost 4 bases. This CDR3 comprises 15 residues. This CDR3 is CASSPRGGSSYGYTF. In nucleotides, the CDR3 is TGTGCCAGCAGCCCCAGGGGGGGATCGAGCTATGGCTACACCTTC.